This T cell receptor beta chain was recorded in a study of PD-L1 blockade in urothelial cancer. As for the study in general: The patients had undergone anywhere from 0 to 3 prior chemotherapy regimens. The median number of T cells present in blood samples was under 150,000. It was at 3 weeks (second dose) and 6 weeks after treatment start that blood was analyzed.

This CDR3 region has 16 residues. Trimming took 3 bases from V and 2 from J; bases not matched to a gene: 7. Per germline, CDR1 LNHDA and CDR2 SQIVND (reference sequence). Indicated time point: peripheral blood 6 weeks after treatment start. Samples spanned pretreatment and treatment, with 1 to 8 time points per patient. TCRdb's table, derived via immunoSEQ multiplex PCR, lists solely in-frame clones and lacks some. The sample has 100,000 to 150,000 clones, more than 75% seen once. J is TRBJ2-5 and V is TRBV19, with 9 bases aligning to TRBD2. The sequences come from PBMCs, collected around atezolizumab (anti-PD-L1) treatment. This clonotype originated in a man aged 50-60 years with urothelial cancer. CDR3 bases: TGTGCCAGTAGTATTGGACTAGCGAAAATTCAAGAGACCCAGTACTTC. Translated: CASSIGLAKIQETQYF.